The 7 T cell receptor beta chains listed next were all sequenced from one sample in a study of identical twins. TCRdb re-called the 5' RACE reads through MiXCR, storing one row per CDR3 protein. Altogether 1,800,000 or so distinct CDR3 sequences are present, 32% being singletons, with the ten largest covering over 0.25%. Sequencing was done on a sample of cord blood. The receptors stem from a newborn girl in good health.

This clonotype came up many times. V usage is TRBV28 and J usage is TRBJ1-1, with 8 bases aligning to TRBD1. J lost 1 base, V lost 3 bases, and 4 bases had no gene match. This CDR3 comprises 15 residues. CDR1 and CDR2 (germline): MDHEN, SYDVKM. The CDR3 DNA follows: TGTGCCAGCAGTTTCACCGGGACAGGGAACACTGAAGCTTTCTTT. Translation: CASSFTGTGNTEAFF.

The rearrangement links TRBV5-1 to TRBJ1-2; D perhaps matches TRBD1 (5 bases). Trimming pared 9 bases from V and 5 bases from J, leaving 20 bases between. The CDR3 contains 14 residues. In germline, CDR1 is SGHRS, CDR2 YFSETQ. In DNA, the CDR3 is TGCGCCACGAGACCGACAGAGGGCGAATATGGCTACACCTTC. Its translation is CATRPTEGEYGYTF.

This chain uses TRBV7-2 with TRBJ2-5; a possible D gene is TRBD2 (7 bases). The tail of the sequence fits TRBJ2-1 better, so the J call may be wrong. The CDR3 spans 17 residues. The germline CDR1 and CDR2 sequences are SGHTA and FQGNSA. The CDR3 reads CASSSPRGAMSGETQFF. CDR3 sequence (DNA): TGTGCCAGCAGCTCCCCCCGGGGGGCCATGAGTGGGGAGACCCAGTTCTTC.

This clonotype has a count of ten or more. This sequence joins TRBV27 and TRBJ2-7; maybe TRBD1 (5 bases). V shed 5 bases and J shed 0 bases, with 14 bases lying between them. The CDR3 is 15 amino acids. The germline gives CDR1 MNHEY, CDR2 SMNVEV (reference sequence). CDR3 nucleotides: TGTGCCAGCAGTGTAAGAGTACAGGCCTCCTACGAGCAGTACTTC. It codes for CASSVRVQASYEQYF.

The chain links TRBV5-4 to TRBJ2-7; D perhaps matches TRBD2 (6 bases). V was clipped by 3 bases and J by 0 bases, with 7 bases between them. The CDR3 is made up of 13 amino acids. Germline V gene sequence: CDR1 SGHNT, CDR2 YYREEE (reference sequence). The CDR3 region is CASSWGDSYEQYF. The CDR3 bases are TGTGCCAGCAGCTGGGGGGACTCCTACGAGCAGTACTTC.

J is TRBJ1-6 and V is TRBV27; 8 bases agree with TRBD1. From germline, CDR1 is MNHEY and CDR2 SMNVEV (reference sequence). The CDR3 contains 14 residues. V shed 4 bases, J shed 6 bases, and the junction held 2 bases outside the gene matches. The DNA of the CDR3 is TGTGCCAGCAGTTACAGGGGGTTTAATTCACCCCTCCACTTT. Translated: CASSYRGFNSPLHF.

As to this clonotype: One end of the junction fails to match germline, which may point to a read error. J is TRBJ2-2 and V is TRBV5-1, with 8 bases that match TRBD2. This CDR3 region has 16 residues. Germline CDR1 is SGHRS and CDR2 is YFSETQ. Here the CDR3 DNA reads TGCGCCAGTAGCTTGGTAGCGGGATTCGACACCGGGGAGCTGTTTTTT. Protein: CASSLVAGFDTGELFF.